This TCR beta chain is from a study of T cells after yellow fever vaccination. Study details: The fractions with low cell numbers were processed using SMART-Seq v4 Ultra Low Input. Study-level findings and limits: Contaminating bulk clonotypes could be abundant in FACS-sorted repertoires.

This clonotype was picked up a small number of times. What it recognizes is unknown. This CDR3 is built from 15 residues. The V and J ends lost 2 bases and 4 bases respectively, with 12 bases between them. Germline V lookup: CDR1 LGHDT, CDR2 YNNKEL (reference sequence). They built TCR cDNA with 5'RACE template switching, a step that put in a universal primer site and UMIs. A single record per CDR3 protein comes from TCRdb applying MiXCR to the 5' RACE reads. Among 200,000 to 300,000 distinct CDR3 sequences listed, less than 7.5% were seen once. Sequencing was performed on CD4+ T cells sorted from PBMCs, taken on the day of the yellow fever booster vaccination. The chain combines TRBV3-1 with TRBJ1-3; TRBD1 might be the D (5 bases). This TCR was recovered from a man younger than 45 who received the YFV17D yellow fever vaccine. The chain's CDR3 is CASSQRQGGGNTIYF. CDR3 coding DNA: TGTGCCAGCAGCCAAAGGCAGGGCGGAGGAAACACCATATATTTT.